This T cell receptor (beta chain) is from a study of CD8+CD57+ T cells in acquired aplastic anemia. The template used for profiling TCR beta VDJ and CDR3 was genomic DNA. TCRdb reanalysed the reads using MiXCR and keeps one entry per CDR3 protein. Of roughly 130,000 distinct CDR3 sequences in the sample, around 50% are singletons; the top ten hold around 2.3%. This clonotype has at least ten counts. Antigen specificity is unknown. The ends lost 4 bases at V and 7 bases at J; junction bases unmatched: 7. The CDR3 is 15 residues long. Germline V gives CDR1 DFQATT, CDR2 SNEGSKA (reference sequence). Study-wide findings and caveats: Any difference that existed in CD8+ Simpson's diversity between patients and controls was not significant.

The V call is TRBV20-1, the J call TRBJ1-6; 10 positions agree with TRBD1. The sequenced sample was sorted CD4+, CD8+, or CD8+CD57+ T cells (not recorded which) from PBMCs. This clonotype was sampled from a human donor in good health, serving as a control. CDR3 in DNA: TGCAGTGCTAACCGACAGGGGGCGAGGAATTCACCCCTCCACTTT. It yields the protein CSANRQGARNSPLHF.